This TCR beta chain was captured in a study of cytomegalovirus exposure and HLA in healthy donors. CDR1 is MNHEY, CDR2 SMNVEV, per germline (reference sequence). This CDR3 contains 18 residues. V shed 0 bases, J shed 1 base, and the junction held 11 bases outside the gene matches. PCR used 60 Vbeta primers and 13 Jbeta primers. Repertoires were generated with immunoSEQ multiplex PCR, while TCRdb's copy carries only in-frame clones and drops some. The table has 100,000 to 150,000 clones, 77% seen once. The specimen was PBMCs. The chain combines TRBV27 with TRBJ2-5; 7 nucleotides align to TRBD1. This TCR was sampled from a woman aged 40 to 50 in good health and CMV-seropositive. Here the CDR3 reads CASSLSPPSGTVQETQYF. The CDR3 DNA reads as TGTGCCAGCAGTTTATCCCCCCCATCCGGGACAGTCCAAGAGACCCAGTACTTC.